This T cell receptor (beta chain) was recorded in a study of blood T cell repertoires in COVID-19. Study background: PBMCs, B-cell-depleted T cells, or T cells were the source of the cDNA or gDNA that made up the material.

Produced via immunoSEQ multiplex PCR; TCRdb's table is partial and in-frame only. This sample carries under 15,000 clones, under 80% of them seen once, and the ten largest clones take less than 45%. This CDR3 has 14 residues. Germline V gene lookup returns CDR1 MNHNS and CDR2 SASEGT. Trimming cost V 8 bases and J 4 bases; bases outside gene matches: 8. This clone appeared once. The origin of this receptor is a woman older than 75 with acute or convalescent COVID-19. The chain links TRBV6-1 to TRBJ1-5; 7 bases map to TRBD1. The sample comprised peripheral blood. CDR3 nucleotides: TGTGCCAGCTTACCTACAGGGGTGAATCAGCCCCAGCATTTT. It encodes CASLPTGVNQPQHF.